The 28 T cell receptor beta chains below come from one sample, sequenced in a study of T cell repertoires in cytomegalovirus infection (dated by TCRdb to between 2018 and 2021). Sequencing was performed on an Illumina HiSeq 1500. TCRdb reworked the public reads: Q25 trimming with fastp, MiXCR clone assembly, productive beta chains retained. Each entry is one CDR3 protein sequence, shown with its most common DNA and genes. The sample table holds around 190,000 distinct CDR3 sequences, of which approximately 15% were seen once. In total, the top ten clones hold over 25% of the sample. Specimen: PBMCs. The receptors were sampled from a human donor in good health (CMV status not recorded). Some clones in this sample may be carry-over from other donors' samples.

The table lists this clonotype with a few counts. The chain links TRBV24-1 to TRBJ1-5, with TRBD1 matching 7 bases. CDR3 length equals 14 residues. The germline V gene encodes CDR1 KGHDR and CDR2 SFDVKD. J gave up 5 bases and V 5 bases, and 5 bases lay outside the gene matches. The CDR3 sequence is CATSARGTDQPQHF. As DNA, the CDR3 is TGTGCCACCAGTGCCCGGGGGACAGATCAGCCCCAGCATTTT.

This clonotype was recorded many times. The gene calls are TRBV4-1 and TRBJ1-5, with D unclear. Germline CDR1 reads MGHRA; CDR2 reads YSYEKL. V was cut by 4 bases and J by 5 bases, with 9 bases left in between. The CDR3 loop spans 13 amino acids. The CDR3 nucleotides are TGCGCCAGCAGCCCCGGACCCGATCAGCCCCAGCATTTT. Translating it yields CASSPGPDQPQHF.

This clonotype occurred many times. CDR3 amino acids: CASSFPRTSGDTGELFF. Written as DNA, the CDR3 is TGTGCCAGCAGTTTCCCGAGGACTAGCGGAGACACCGGGGAGCTGTTTTTT. V and J are TRBV27 and TRBJ2-2; 10 nucleotides line up with TRBD2. CDR3 length: 17 amino acids. The junction had 7 bases not matched to a gene; V was cut back by 3 bases and J by 3 bases. The germline CDR1 and CDR2 sequences are MNHEY and SMNVEV (reference sequence).

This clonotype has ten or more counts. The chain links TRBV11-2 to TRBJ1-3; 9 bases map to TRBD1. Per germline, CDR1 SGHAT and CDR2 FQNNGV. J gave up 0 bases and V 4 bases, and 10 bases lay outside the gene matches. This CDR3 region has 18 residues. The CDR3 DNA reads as TGTGCCAGCAGCTCCGCGGCGGACAGGGGCCGCTCTGGAAACACCATATATTTT. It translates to CASSSAADRGRSGNTIYF.

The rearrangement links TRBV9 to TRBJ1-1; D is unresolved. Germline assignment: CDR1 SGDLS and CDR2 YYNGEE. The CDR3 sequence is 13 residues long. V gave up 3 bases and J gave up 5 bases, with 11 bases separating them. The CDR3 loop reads CASSDTPSTEAFF. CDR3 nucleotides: TGTGCCAGCAGCGATACGCCGAGTACTGAAGCTTTCTTT.

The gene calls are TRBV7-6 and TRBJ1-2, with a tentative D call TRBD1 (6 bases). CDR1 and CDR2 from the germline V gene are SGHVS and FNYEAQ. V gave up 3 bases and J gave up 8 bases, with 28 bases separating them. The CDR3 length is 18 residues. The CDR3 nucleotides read TGTGCCAGCAGCTTCAGGGGCGCCCTAGAAGGACCCCCGAAAGGCTACACCTTC. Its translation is CASSFRGALEGPPKGYTF.

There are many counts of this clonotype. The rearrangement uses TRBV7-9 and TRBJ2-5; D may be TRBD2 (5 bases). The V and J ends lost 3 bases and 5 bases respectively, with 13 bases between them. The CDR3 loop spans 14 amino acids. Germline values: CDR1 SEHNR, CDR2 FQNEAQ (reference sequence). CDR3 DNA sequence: TGTGCCAGCAGCTTGGACTCCTATTTGGAGACCCAGTACTTC. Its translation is CASSLDSYLETQYF. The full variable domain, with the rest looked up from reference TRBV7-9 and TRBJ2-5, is DTGVSQNPRHKITKRGQNVTFRCDPISEHNRLYWYRQTLGQGPEFLTYFQNEAQLEKSRLLSDRFSAERPKGSFSTLEIQRTEQGDSAMYLCASSLDSYLETQYFGPGTRLLVL.

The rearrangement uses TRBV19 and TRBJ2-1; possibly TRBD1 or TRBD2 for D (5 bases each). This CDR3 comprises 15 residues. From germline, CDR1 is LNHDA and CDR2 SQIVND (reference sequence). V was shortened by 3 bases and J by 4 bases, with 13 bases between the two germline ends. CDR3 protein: CASSMNGDLYNEQFF. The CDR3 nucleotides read TGTGCCAGTAGTATGAACGGGGACCTGTACAATGAGCAGTTCTTC.

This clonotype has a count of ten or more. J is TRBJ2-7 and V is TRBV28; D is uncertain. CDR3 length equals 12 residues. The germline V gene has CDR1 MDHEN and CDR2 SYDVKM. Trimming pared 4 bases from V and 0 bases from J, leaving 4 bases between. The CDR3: CASSSGSYEQYF. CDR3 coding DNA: TGTGCCAGCAGTTCGGGCTCCTACGAGCAGTACTTC.

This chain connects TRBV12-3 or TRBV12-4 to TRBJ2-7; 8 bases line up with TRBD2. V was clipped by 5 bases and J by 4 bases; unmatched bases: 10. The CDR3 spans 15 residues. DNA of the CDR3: TGTGCCAGCAGTCCTCTAGCGGGCGGTGGATACGAGCAGTACTTC. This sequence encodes CASSPLAGGGYEQYF.

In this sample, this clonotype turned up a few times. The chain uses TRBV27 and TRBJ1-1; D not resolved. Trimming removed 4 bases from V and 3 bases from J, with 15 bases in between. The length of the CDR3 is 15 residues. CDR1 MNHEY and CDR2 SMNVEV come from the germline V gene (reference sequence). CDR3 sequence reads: CASSSPTRPDTEAFF. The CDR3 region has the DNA TGTGCCAGCAGTTCCCCCACTAGACCGGACACTGAAGCTTTCTTT.

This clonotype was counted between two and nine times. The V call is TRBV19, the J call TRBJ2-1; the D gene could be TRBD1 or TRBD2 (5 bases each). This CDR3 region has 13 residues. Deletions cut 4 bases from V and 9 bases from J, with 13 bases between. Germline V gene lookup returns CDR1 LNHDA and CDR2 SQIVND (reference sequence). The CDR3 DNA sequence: TGTGCCAGTAGTACGCCCTCGGGGCTTGAGCAGTTCTTC. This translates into CASSTPSGLEQFF.

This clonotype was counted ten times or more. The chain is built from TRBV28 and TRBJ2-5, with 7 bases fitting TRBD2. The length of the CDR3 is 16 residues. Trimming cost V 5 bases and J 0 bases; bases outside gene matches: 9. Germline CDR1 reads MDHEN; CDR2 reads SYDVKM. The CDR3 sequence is CASSPQRGEYQETQYF. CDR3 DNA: TGTGCCAGCAGTCCTCAGCGGGGAGAGTACCAAGAGACCCAGTACTTC.

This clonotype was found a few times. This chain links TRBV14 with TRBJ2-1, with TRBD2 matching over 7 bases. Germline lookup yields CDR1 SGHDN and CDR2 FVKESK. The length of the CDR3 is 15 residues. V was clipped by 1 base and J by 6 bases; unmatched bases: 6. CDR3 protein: CASSQGAGSLNEQFF. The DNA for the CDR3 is TGTGCCAGCAGCCAAGGAGCGGGATCCCTCAATGAGCAGTTCTTC.

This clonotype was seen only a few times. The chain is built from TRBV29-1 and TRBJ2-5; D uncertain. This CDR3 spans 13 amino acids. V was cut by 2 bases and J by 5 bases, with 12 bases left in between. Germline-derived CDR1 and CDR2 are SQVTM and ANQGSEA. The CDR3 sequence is CSVENHWLETQYF. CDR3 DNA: TGCAGCGTTGAAAACCATTGGTTGGAGACCCAGTACTTC.

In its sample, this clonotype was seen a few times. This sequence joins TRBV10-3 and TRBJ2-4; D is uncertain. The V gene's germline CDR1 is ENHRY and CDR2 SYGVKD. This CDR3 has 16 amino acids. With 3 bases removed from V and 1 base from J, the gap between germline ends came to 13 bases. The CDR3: CAISDPTVTAKNIQYF. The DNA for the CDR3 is TGTGCCATCAGTGACCCGACGGTTACTGCCAAAAACATTCAGTACTTC.

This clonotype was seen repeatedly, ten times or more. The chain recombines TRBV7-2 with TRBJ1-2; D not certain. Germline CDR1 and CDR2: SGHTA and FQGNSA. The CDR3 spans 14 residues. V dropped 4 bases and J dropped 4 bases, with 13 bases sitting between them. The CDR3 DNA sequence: TGTGCCAGCAGCTCGGTATCGGGAATCTATGGCTACACCTTC. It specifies CASSSVSGIYGYTF. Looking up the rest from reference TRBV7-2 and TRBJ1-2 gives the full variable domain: GAGVSQSPSNKVTEKGKDVELRCDPISGHTALYWYRQSLGQGLEFLIYFQGNSAPDKSGLPSDRFSAERTGGSVSTLTIQRTQQEDSAVYLCASSSVSGIYGYTFGSGTRLTVV.

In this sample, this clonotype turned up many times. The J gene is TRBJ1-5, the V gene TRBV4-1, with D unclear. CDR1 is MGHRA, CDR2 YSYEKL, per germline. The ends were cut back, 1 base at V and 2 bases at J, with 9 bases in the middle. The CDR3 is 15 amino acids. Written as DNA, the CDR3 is TGCGCCAGCAGCCAAGGTGGTGGGGGCAATCAGCCCCAGCATTTT. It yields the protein CASSQGGGGNQPQHF.

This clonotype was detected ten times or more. The CDR3: CSARDFLAGSGNTIYF. CDR3 DNA sequence: TGCAGTGCTAGAGATTTCCTTGCAGGGTCTGGAAACACCATATATTTT. V is TRBV20-1 and J is TRBJ1-3; D is possibly TRBD1 (5 bases). Between the trimmed V and J ends, which lost 0 bases and 1 base, there was a span of 13 bases. Germline values: CDR1 DFQATT, CDR2 SNEGSKA (reference sequence). The CDR3 has 16 amino acids.

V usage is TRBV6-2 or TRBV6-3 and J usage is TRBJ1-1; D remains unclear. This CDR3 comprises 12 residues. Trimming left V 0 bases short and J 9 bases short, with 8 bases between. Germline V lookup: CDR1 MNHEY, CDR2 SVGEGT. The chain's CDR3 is CASSYSMGKAFF. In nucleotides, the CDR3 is TGTGCCAGCAGTTACTCGATGGGGAAAGCTTTCTTT.

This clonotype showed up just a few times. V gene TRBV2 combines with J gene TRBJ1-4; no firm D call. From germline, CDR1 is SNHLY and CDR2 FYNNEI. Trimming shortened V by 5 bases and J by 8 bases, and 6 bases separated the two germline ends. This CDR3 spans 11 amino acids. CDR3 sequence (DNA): TGTGCCAGCAGTCGTAAGGAAAAACTGTTTTTT. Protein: CASSRKEKLFF.

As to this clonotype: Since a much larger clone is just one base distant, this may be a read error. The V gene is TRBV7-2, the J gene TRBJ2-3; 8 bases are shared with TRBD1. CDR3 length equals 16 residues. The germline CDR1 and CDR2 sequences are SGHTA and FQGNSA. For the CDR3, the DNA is TGTGCCAGCAGCCCGAGGACAGGGCTCTCCACATATACGCAGTATTTT. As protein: CASSPRTGLSTYTQYF.

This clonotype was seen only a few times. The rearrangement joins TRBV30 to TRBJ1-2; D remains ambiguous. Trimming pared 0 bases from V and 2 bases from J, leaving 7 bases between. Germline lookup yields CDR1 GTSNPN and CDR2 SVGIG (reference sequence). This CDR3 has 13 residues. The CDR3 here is CAWSVLQNYGYTF. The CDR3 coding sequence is TGTGCCTGGAGTGTACTACAGAACTATGGCTACACCTTC.

The CDR3 region is CASGRTADNTEAFF. CDR3 DNA sequence: TGTGCCAGCGGACGGACTGCTGACAACACTGAAGCTTTCTTT. This chain connects TRBV6-6 to TRBJ1-1; D not certain. This CDR3 is 14 amino acids long. Trimming took 8 bases from V and 2 from J, leaving 15 bases between them. The germline V gene encodes CDR1 MNHNY and CDR2 SVGAGI (reference sequence).

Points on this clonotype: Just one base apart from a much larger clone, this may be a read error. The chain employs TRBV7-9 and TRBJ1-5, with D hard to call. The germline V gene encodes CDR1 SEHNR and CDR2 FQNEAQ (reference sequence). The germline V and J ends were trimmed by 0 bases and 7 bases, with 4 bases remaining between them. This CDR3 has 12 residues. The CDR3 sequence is CASSLAQQPQHF. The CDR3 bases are TGTGCCAGCAGCTTAGCGCAACAGCCCCAGCATTTT.

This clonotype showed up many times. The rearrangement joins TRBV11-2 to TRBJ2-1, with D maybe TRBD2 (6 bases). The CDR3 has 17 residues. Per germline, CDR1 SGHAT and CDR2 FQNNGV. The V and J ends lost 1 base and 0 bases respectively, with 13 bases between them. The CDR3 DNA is TGTGCCAGCAGCTTAGCGGGACTCCGGAGCTCCTACAATGAGCAGTTCTTC. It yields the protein CASSLAGLRSSYNEQFF. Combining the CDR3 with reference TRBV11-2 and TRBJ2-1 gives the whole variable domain EAGVAQSPRYKIIEKRQSVAFWCNPISGHATLYWYQQILGQGPKLLIQFQNNGVVDDSQLPKDRFSAERLKGVDSTLKIQPAKLEDSAVYLCASSLAGLRSSYNEQFFGPGTRLTVL.

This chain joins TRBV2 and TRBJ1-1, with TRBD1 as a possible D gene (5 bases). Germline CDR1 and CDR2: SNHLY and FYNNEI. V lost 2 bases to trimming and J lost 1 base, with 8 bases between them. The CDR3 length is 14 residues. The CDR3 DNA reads TGTGCCAGCAGTGAACAGGGCCCGAACACTGAAGCTTTCTTT. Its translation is CASSEQGPNTEAFF.

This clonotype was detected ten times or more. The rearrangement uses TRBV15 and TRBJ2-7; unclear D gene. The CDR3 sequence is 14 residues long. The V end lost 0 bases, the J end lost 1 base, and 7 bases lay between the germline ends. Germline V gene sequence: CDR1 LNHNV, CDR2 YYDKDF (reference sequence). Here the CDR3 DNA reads TGTGCCACCAGCAGAGATCGTGCATCCTACGAGCAGTACTTC. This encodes CATSRDRASYEQYF.